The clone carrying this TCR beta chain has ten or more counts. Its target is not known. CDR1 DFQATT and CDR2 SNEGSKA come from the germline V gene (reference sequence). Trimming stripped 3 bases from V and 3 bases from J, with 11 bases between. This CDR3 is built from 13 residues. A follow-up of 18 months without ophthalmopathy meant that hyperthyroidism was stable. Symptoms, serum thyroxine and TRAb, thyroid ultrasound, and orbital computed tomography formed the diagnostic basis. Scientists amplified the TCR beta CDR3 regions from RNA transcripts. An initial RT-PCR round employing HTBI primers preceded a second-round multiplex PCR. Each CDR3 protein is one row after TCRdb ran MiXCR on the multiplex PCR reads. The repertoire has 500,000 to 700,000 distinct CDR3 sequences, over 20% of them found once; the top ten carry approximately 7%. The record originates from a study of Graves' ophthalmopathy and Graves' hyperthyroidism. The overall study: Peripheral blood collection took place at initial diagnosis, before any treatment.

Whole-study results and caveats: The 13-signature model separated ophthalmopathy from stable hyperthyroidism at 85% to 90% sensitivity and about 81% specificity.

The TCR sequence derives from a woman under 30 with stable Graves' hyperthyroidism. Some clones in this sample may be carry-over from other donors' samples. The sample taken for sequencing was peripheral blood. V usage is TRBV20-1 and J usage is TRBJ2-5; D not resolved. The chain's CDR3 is CSARSFPEETQYF. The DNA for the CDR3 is TGCAGTGCTAGGTCATTTCCAGAAGAGACCCAGTACTTC.